Listed below are T cell receptor beta chains from one sample, sequenced in a study of blood T cell repertoires in COVID-19. Assay: immunoSEQ multiplex PCR; the TCRdb copy retains only in-frame clones and omits some. The data show 180,000 or so clones, 86% seen once. Sequencing input: peripheral blood. The receptors were gathered from a man aged 60 to 75 with acute or convalescent COVID-19. The CDR3 runs from the conserved cysteine through the conserved F or W. A D gene is named only where the DNA matches it firmly. Clone sizes are given selectively: once, few, many, or a class where the clone is expanded.

v_gene	abundance	d_gene	j_gene	CDR3aa	CDR3nt
TRBV7-2	.	.	TRBJ1-3	CASSLGLQQIGNTIYF	TGTGCCAGCAGCTTGGGTTTACAGCAGATTGGAAACACCATATATTTT
TRBV7-8	.	.	TRBJ2-5	CASRASLAPREETQYF	TGTGCCAGCAGGGCCTCACTAGCCCCTAGGGAAGAGACCCAGTACTTC
TRBV16	.	TRBD1	TRBJ2-7	CASSRGQGYEQYF	TGTGCCAGCAGCCGCGGACAGGGCTACGAGCAGTACTTC
TRBV28	few	.	TRBJ1-1	CASSLLGGPGRLGNTEAFF	TGTGCCAGCAGTTTATTAGGGGGACCGGGGCGTCTAGGAAACACTGAAGCTTTCTTT
TRBV12-3/TRBV12-4	.	.	TRBJ1-3	CASSTDSGNTIYF	TGTGCCAGCAGCACAGACTCTGGAAACACCATATATTTT
TRBV2	once	TRBD1	TRBJ1-6	CASIVDRLFTNSPLHF	TGTGCCAGCATCGTGGACAGGCTTTTCACCAATTCACCCCTCCACTTT
TRBV24-1	few	.	TRBJ2-2	CATSDLGGTNTGELFF	TGTGCCACCAGTGATTTGGGCGGGACGAACACCGGGGAGCTGTTTTTT
TRBV7-8	few	.	TRBJ1-1	CASSSDSSNTEAFF	TGTGCCAGCAGCTCGGACAGCTCTAACACTGAAGCTTTCTTT
TRBV4-2	once	.	TRBJ2-5	CASSRQTEQETQYF	TGTGCCAGCAGCCGACAGACAGAGCAAGAGACCCAGTACTTC
TRBV6-6	.	.	TRBJ1-5	CAGGRAGGNQPQHF	TGTGCCGGCGGACGGGCAGGGGGCAATCAGCCCCAGCATTTT
TRBV5-4	once	.	TRBJ2-1	CASSLGLEREQFF	TGTGCCAGCAGCTTGGGACTAGAGCGTGAGCAGTTCTTC
TRBV24-1	.	TRBD2	TRBJ2-1	CATSDFTSGRPINEQFF	TGTGCCACCAGTGATTTTACTAGCGGGAGACCTATCAATGAGCAGTTCTTC
TRBV28	.	.	TRBJ2-6	CASSQSGANVLTF	TGTGCCAGCAGTCAATCTGGGGCCAACGTCCTGACTTTC
TRBV27	.	.	TRBJ1-3	CASSPLPQGGNTIYF	TGTGCCAGCAGTCCCCTCCCGCAGGGTGGAAACACCATATATTTT
TRBV4-2	.	TRBD1	TRBJ2-7	CASSGTGGAIKGQYF	TGTGCCAGCAGCGGCACAGGGGGCGCAATAAAGGGGCAGTACTTC
TRBV29-1	.	TRBD1	TRBJ2-5	CSVRSRTGGETQYF	TGCAGCGTACGCTCCCGGACAGGAGGAGAGACCCAGTACTTC
TRBV25-1	once	.	TRBJ2-3	CASSASWAQYF	TGTGCCAGCAGTGCTAGTTGGGCGCAGTATTTT
TRBV2	.	TRBD1	TRBJ1-5	CASRDRGDNQPQHF	TGTGCCAGCCGGGACAGGGGCGACAATCAGCCCCAGCATTTT
TRBV30	.	TRBD1	TRBJ1-6	CAWRGQGLNSPLHF	TGTGCCTGGAGGGGACAGGGCCTAAATTCACCCCTCCACTTT
TRBV6-1	.	TRBD1	TRBJ2-7	CASSEPGTGAYEQYF	TGTGCCAGCAGTGAACCCGGGACAGGGGCCTACGAGCAGTACTTC
TRBV14	.	.	TRBJ1-3	CASSLSRNTIYF	TGTGCCAGCAGCCTTTCAAGAAACACCATATATTTT
TRBV19	.	TRBD1	TRBJ1-5	CASSIVGQGINQPQHF	TGTGCCAGTAGTATAGTAGGACAGGGCATCAATCAGCCCCAGCATTTT
TRBV5-1	.	TRBD2	TRBJ2-2	CASSLAASGRAVTGELFF	TGCGCCAGCAGCTTGGCCGCTAGCGGGAGGGCGGTCACCGGGGAGCTGTTTTTT
TRBV27	.	.	TRBJ1-1	CASSPTGFHTEAFF	TGTGCCAGCAGCCCTACAGGGTTTCACACTGAAGCTTTCTTT
TRBV27	.	TRBD1	TRBJ1-2	CASTGQGRGGYTF	TGTGCCAGCACCGGACAGGGGAGGGGTGGCTACACCTTC
TRBV5-1	.	.	TRBJ1-5	CASSLGGGNQPQHF	TGCGCCAGCAGCTTGGGGGGGGGCAATCAGCCCCAGCATTTT
TRBV12-3/TRBV12-4	.	.	TRBJ2-1	CASSFYIGNEQFF	TGTGCCAGCAGTTTTTATATCGGGAATGAGCAGTTCTTC
TRBV11-3	.	.	TRBJ2-2	CASSSRGAGELFF	TGTGCCAGCAGTTCCAGGGGCGCCGGGGAGCTGTTTTTT
TRBV3-1/TRBV3-2	few	TRBD2	TRBJ2-3	CASSPYPGGSTDTQYF	TGTGCCAGCAGTCCCTACCCCGGGGGGAGCACAGATACGCAGTATTTT
TRBV11-1	.	TRBD2	TRBJ2-5	CASSRQLAGGETQYF	TGTGCCAGCAGCCGCCAGCTAGCGGGAGGGGAGACCCAGTACTTC
TRBV6-1	.	.	TRBJ2-7	CASSEALSSRAYEQYF	TGTGCCAGCAGTGAAGCTCTGAGTTCGCGGGCTTACGAGCAGTACTTC
TRBV3-1/TRBV3-2	once	.	TRBJ1-1	CASSQAGGDTEAFF	TGTGCCAGCAGCCAAGCGGGGGGCGACACTGAAGCTTTCTTT
TRBV9	.	TRBD2	TRBJ2-1	CASSAGTSGAYNEQFF	TGTGCCAGCAGCGCTGGGACTAGCGGAGCCTACAATGAGCAGTTCTTC
TRBV28	.	.	TRBJ2-5	CASSPSPRLYQETQYF	TGTGCCAGCAGTCCCAGTCCGCGGCTCTACCAAGAGACCCAGTACTTC
TRBV18	once	.	TRBJ2-3	CASSPPTGVIWGDTQYF	TGTGCCAGCTCACCACCCACCGGGGTCATCTGGGGAGATACGCAGTATTTT
TRBV6-5	.	.	TRBJ2-1	CASSYSSAVEQFF	TGTGCCAGCAGTTACTCGAGTGCGGTCGAGCAGTTCTTC
TRBV10-3	.	.	TRBJ1-2	CAISGANYGYTF	TGTGCCATCAGCGGAGCTAACTATGGCTACACCTTC
TRBV5-1	.	.	TRBJ1-2	CASSLAGGDYGYTF	TGCGCCAGCAGCTTGGCCGGGGGTGACTATGGCTACACCTTC
TRBV30	.	.	TRBJ2-7	CAWSTGYEQYF	TGTGCCTGGAGTACGGGGTACGAGCAGTACTTC
TRBV28	.	.	TRBJ1-1	CASTMTGSRTEAFF	TGTGCCAGCACCATGACAGGCTCGCGTACTGAAGCTTTCTTT
TRBV24-1	many	TRBD2	TRBJ2-7	CATSDSLTSGRLYEQYF	TGTGCCACCAGTGACTCCCTGACTAGCGGGAGACTCTACGAGCAGTACTTC
TRBV20-1	.	TRBD1	TRBJ1-2	CSASPRTGGEGYGYTF	TGCAGTGCTAGTCCCCGGACAGGGGGTGAGGGCTATGGCTACACCTTC
TRBV28	few	TRBD1	TRBJ1-5	CASSGASGGRSQPQHF	TGTGCCAGCTCCGGTGCATCAGGGGGAAGGTCTCAGCCCCAGCATTTT
TRBV3-1/TRBV3-2	.	.	TRBJ1-1	CASSQGRGAFF	TGTGCCAGCAGCCAAGGCAGGGGAGCTTTCTTT
TRBV7-3	once	TRBD2	TRBJ2-7	CASSLKLAGGYEQYF	TGTGCCAGCAGCTTAAAACTAGCGGGAGGCTACGAGCAGTACTTC
TRBV28	.	TRBD2	TRBJ2-7	CASLTGTRGYEQYF	TGTGCCAGCTTAACCGGGACTAGAGGCTACGAGCAGTACTTC
TRBV5-1	.	TRBD1	TRBJ1-6	CASSSPDRGALRSPLHF	TGCGCCAGCAGCTCACCGGACAGGGGCGCGTTACGGTCACCCCTCCACTTT
TRBV28	.	.	TRBJ1-5	CASSSAPGQPQHF	TGTGCCAGCAGTTCCGCCCCGGGACAGCCCCAGCATTTT
TRBV28	.	.	TRBJ2-7	CASSPSGTIYEQYF	TGTGCCAGCAGCCCTTCGGGAACTATCTACGAGCAGTACTTC
TRBV7-9	few	TRBD2	TRBJ2-7	CASSRDGLAGGPGAYEQYF	TGTGCCAGCAGCCGCGACGGGCTAGCGGGAGGGCCGGGCGCCTACGAGCAGTACTTC
TRBV6-1	.	.	TRBJ2-5	CASSEDVASRGRQETQYF	TGTGCCAGCAGTGAAGATGTTGCTAGCCGGGGGAGGCAAGAGACCCAGTACTTC
TRBV7-8	.	TRBD2	TRBJ2-1	CASSLRRGREYNEQFF	TGTGCCAGCAGCTTAAGGCGCGGGAGGGAGTACAATGAGCAGTTCTTC
TRBV2	few	.	TRBJ2-1	CASSVGSYNEQFF	TGTGCCAGCAGTGTGGGCTCTTACAATGAGCAGTTCTTC
TRBV5-1	.	TRBD1	TRBJ2-7	CASSSGQGAREQYF	TGCGCCAGCAGCTCGGGACAGGGGGCTCGTGAGCAGTACTTC
TRBV7-8	.	TRBD1	TRBJ1-1	CASRRDSRALNTEAFF	TGTGCCAGCAGGAGGGACAGTAGAGCGTTGAACACTGAAGCTTTCTTT
TRBV9	.	TRBD1	TRBJ2-2	CASSRSPGQGGGTGELFF	TGTGCCAGCAGCCGATCTCCGGGACAGGGGGGAGGGACCGGGGAGCTGTTTTTT
TRBV27	.	.	TRBJ1-1	CASSLRSGTEAFF	TGTGCCAGCAGTTTACGGAGTGGCACTGAAGCTTTCTTT
TRBV29-1	.	.	TRBJ1-2	CSVGGDNYGYTF	TGCAGCGTTGGAGGTGATAACTATGGCTACACCTTC
TRBV27	.	TRBD2	TRBJ2-1	CASSLYLAGGPYEQFF	TGTGCCAGCAGTTTATACCTAGCGGGAGGGCCCTATGAGCAGTTCTTC